This T cell receptor (beta chain) emerged from a study of T cells in Graves' hyperthyroidism and ophthalmopathy. Study-level results: The blood repertoire included most of the expanded thyroid clonotypes above 0.001.

Absence of ophthalmopathy progression within 18 months defined stable Graves' hyperthyroidism. The CDR3 has 19 residues. Germline CDR1 is SGHTA and CDR2 is FQGNSA. V was trimmed by 6 bases and J by 0 bases, leaving 21 bases between them. Concerning this clonotype itself: What it binds is not known.

RNA transcripts yielded amplified TCR beta CDR3 regions. HTBI primers were employed in a first-round RT-PCR of the TCR CDR3. Each CDR3 protein gets one entry after TCRdb re-called the multiplex PCR reads with MiXCR. Of under 700,000 distinct CDR3 sequences in the sample, over 15% were seen once. This sequence was found in a woman under 30 with Graves' hyperthyroidism. The J gene is TRBJ1-6, the V gene TRBV7-2; TRBD1 might be the D (6 bases). Sequenced input: blood. The CDR3 nucleotides are TGTGCCAGCAGATTGCGTGGGGGGCGCGGACCCTCCTATAATTCACCCCTCCACTTT. It is translated as CASRLRGGRGPSYNSPLHF.